The TCR beta chain described here comes from a study of a mutant IDH1 vaccine in newly diagnosed glioma. Overall study context: In weeks 1, 3, 5, 7, 11, 15, 19 and 23, patients were immunized, eight times in all. Patients previously underwent radiotherapy, temozolomide, or both, and most underwent both. Findings and caveats of the study: It was around 93% of patients that developed vaccine-induced immune responses.

Time point defined: week 11, during vaccination. What each vaccine dose contained was 300 ug of mutant IDH1 20-mer peptide, accompanied by topical imiquimod. In every donor, the tumor was a new WHO grade 3 or 4 IDH1-mutant, ATRX-lost astrocytoma. About this clone: Its antigen is undetermined.

V gave up 5 bases and J gave up 8 bases, with 10 bases separating them. From germline, CDR1 is MNHEY and CDR2 SMNVEV (reference sequence). CDR3 length equals 12 residues. The method was immunoSEQ multiplex PCR; TCRdb's version includes in-frame clones alone and lacks a portion of them. Seen here are around 100,000 clones, under 90% observed once, and the top ten hold 0.55% to 0.7%. The chain has TRBV27 and TRBJ2-1; D is unresolved. The input for sequencing was PBMCs, taken from a glioma patient whose treatment included an IDH1 peptide vaccine. This sequence was found in a woman aged 45-65 years with glioma. The CDR3 nucleotides are TGTGCCAGCAGTCCCCCTGCCCATGAGCAGTTCTTC. Its translation is CASSPPAHEQFF.